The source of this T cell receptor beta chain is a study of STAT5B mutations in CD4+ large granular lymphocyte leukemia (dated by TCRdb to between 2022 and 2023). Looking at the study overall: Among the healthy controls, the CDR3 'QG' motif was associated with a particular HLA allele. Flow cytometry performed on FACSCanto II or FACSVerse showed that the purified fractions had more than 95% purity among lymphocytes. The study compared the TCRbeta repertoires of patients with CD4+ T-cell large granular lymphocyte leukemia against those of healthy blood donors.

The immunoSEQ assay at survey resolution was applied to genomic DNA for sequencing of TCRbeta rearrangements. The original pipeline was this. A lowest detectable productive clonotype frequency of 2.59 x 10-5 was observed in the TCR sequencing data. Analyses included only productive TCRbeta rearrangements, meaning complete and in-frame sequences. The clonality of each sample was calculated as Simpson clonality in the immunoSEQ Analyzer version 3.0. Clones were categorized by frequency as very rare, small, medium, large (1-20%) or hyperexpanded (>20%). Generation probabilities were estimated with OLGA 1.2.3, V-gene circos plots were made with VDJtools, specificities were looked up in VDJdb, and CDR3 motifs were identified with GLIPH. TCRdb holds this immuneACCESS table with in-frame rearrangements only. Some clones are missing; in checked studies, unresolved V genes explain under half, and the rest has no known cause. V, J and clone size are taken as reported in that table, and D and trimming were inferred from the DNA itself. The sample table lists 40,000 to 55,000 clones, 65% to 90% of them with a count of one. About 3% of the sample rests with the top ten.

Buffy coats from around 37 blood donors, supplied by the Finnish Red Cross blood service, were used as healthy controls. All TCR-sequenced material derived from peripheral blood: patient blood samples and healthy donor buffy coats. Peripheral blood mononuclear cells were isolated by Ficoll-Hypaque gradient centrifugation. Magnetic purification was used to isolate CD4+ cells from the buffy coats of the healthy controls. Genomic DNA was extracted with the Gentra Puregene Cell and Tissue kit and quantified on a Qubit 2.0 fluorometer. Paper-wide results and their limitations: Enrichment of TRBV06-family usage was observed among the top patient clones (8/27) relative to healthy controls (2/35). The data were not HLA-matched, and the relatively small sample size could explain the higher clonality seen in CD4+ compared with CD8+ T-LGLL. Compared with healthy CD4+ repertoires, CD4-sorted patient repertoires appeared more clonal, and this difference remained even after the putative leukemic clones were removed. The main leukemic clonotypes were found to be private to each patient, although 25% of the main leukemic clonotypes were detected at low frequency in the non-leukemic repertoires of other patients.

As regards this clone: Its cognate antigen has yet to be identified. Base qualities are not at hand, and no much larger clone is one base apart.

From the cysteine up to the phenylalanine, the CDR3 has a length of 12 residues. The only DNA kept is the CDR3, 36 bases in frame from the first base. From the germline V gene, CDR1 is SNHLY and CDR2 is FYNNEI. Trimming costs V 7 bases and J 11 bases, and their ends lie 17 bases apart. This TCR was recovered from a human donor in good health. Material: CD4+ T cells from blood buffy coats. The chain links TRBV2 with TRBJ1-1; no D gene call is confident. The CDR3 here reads CASNRRGTRAFF. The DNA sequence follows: TGTGCCAGCAACCGACGGGGAACAAGGGCTTTCTTT.